These T cell receptor beta chains were read from a single sample in a study of regulatory T cells in long-lasting Graves disease. Via MiXCR, TCRdb re-called the multiplex PCR reads, giving one row per CDR3 protein. The data contain 400,000 to 650,000 distinct CDR3 sequences, about 16% of them singletons. These data were likewise used in another study, on T cells in Graves' hyperthyroidism and ophthalmopathy.

Sequenced material: peripheral blood mononuclear cells (PBMCs), taken at new diagnosis, from a patient treated with antithyroid drugs. Source of these receptors: a woman aged 35 to 59 with Graves disease. CDR3s include the opening cysteine and the closing phenylalanine or tryptophan. Each record gives: clone size, V gene, D gene, J gene, CDR3 DNA, CDR3 protein. A D gene is named only where the DNA matches it firmly. Rows give clone size only sometimes, using once, few, many, or a class for an expanded clone.

>many|TRBV7-3|.|TRBJ2-1
TGTGCCAGCAGCTTAAGGGGGGGCGAGCAGTTCTTC
CASSLRGGEQFF
>.|TRBV12-3/TRBV12-4|.|TRBJ2-2
TGTGCCAGCAACCACGGGATCACCGGGGAGCTGTTTTTT
CASNHGITGELFF
>many|TRBV11-2|.|TRBJ2-5
TGTGCCAGCAGCTTGGGAGGGACGGGGGCTGGGGACCAAGAGACCCAGTACTTC
CASSLGGTGAGDQETQYF
>few|TRBV7-9|.|TRBJ1-2
TGTGCCAGCAGCTCGGACGGCCTTAGGGGCTACACCTTC
CASSSDGLRGYTF
>many|TRBV5-1|TRBD1|TRBJ2-7
TGTGCCAGCAGCCGAACGACAGGGTACGAGCAGTACTTC
CASSRTTGYEQYF
>few|TRBV11-2|.|TRBJ1-2
TGTGCCAGCGGGGGAGAGAGGACGGATGGCTACACCTTC
CASGGERTDGYTF
>many|TRBV12-3/TRBV12-4|.|TRBJ1-3
TGTGCCAGCAGTTTTCTTGGTCGGTCCTCTGGAAACACCATATATTTT
CASSFLGRSSGNTIYF
>many|TRBV5-1|TRBD1|TRBJ2-1
TGCGCCAGCAGCTTGGGAGACAGGGATGATGAGCAGTTCTTC
CASSLGDRDDEQFF
>many|TRBV28|TRBD1|TRBJ1-1
TGTGCCAGCCTGGGCCCGGGACAGTTGAACACTGAAGCTTTCTTT
CASLGPGQLNTEAFF
>.|TRBV19|.|TRBJ2-7
TGTGCCAGTAGTATAGATCTCCAACTGGACTGGGCTCACGAGCAGTACTTC
CASSIDLQLDWAHEQYF
>many|TRBV20-1|.|TRBJ1-4
TGCAGTGCTGCCCTGTCTGATGAAAAACTGTTTTTT
CSAALSDEKLFF
>few|TRBV12-3/TRBV12-4|TRBD1|TRBJ1-5
TGTGCCAGCAGTCCCGGGACAGGGGTTCGGGGCAATCAGCCCCAGCATTTT
CASSPGTGVRGNQPQHF
>few|TRBV18|TRBD1|TRBJ2-1
TGTGCCAGCTCACCGACGGACAGGGGCCACAATGAGCAGTTCTTC
CASSPTDRGHNEQFF
>few|TRBV2|.|TRBJ1-5
TGTGCCAGCAGTGAAAGGGCAGAAAATCAGCCCCAGCATTTT
CASSERAENQPQHF
>.|TRBV6-2/TRBV6-3|TRBD1|TRBJ1-4
TGTGCCAGGGGACAGGGCCAAGAAAAACTGTTTTTT
CARGQGQEKLFF
>.|TRBV4-2|.|TRBJ2-2
TGTGCCAGCAGCCTAAAATATCCGGGGGAGACCGGGGAGCTGTTTTTT
CASSLKYPGETGELFF
>many|TRBV12-3/TRBV12-4|.|TRBJ1-2
TGTGCCAGCACCTTACGGGGGACTAACTATGGCTACACCTTC
CASTLRGTNYGYTF
>.|TRBV12-3/TRBV12-4|.|TRBJ1-5
TGTGCCAGCAATTTCGGGGGGACAAATCAGCCCCAGCATTTT
CASNFGGTNQPQHF
>many|TRBV5-1|.|TRBJ2-3
TGCGCCAGCAGCTTGTACAGTCGCACAGATACGCAGTATTTT
CASSLYSRTDTQYF
>many|TRBV28|.|TRBJ2-7
TGTGCCAGCAGTTCCGTCGGGGCCCCCTACGAGCAGTACTTC
CASSSVGAPYEQYF
>few|TRBV14|.|TRBJ1-3
TGTGCCAGCAGCTCTGGACTGCTGAGCTCTGGAAACACCATATATTTT
CASSSGLLSSGNTIYF
>few|TRBV7-2|TRBD1|TRBJ1-1
TGTGCCAGCAGCTTAGGAGGGGCAGGGGGTATCACTGAAGCTTTCTTT
CASSLGGAGGITEAFF
>many|TRBV27|.|TRBJ1-2
TGTGCCAGCAAACGGGGCAGGGTGGAAGGCTACACCTTC
CASKRGRVEGYTF
>many|TRBV7-9|TRBD1|TRBJ1-1
TGTGCCAGCAGCCCCGGACAGGTGAACACTGAAGCTTTCTTT
CASSPGQVNTEAFF
>.|TRBV6-2/TRBV6-3|.|TRBJ1-1
TGTGCCAGCACCCTGGGGGGGTCAGCAATAACTGAAGCTTTCTTT
CASTLGGSAITEAFF
>many|TRBV6-1|TRBD1|TRBJ1-1
TGTGCCAGCAGTGAAGACAGGGGGGACACTGAAGCTTTCTTT
CASSEDRGDTEAFF
>many|TRBV28|.|TRBJ2-7
TGTGCCAGCCGCGGGACTGATCCCTACGAGCAGTACTTC
CASRGTDPYEQYF
>few|TRBV7-3|.|TRBJ1-2
TGTGCCAGCAGCCCTGAACAGGGTGCCTATGGCTACACCTTC
CASSPEQGAYGYTF
>few|TRBV14|.|TRBJ1-1
TGTGCCAGCAGCCACGCAGCCAACACTGAAGCTTTCTTT
CASSHAANTEAFF
>many|TRBV10-3|.|TRBJ2-3
TGTGCCATCAGGTCCAAGGGTGTCAGCACAGATACGCAGTATTTT
CAIRSKGVSTDTQYF
>many|TRBV10-3|TRBD1|TRBJ1-2
TGTGCCATCAGTTGGGACAGAGAGAGGGGCTACACCTTC
CAISWDRERGYTF
>.|TRBV6-1|.|TRBJ1-6
TGTGCCAGCAGAGGGCCGGGCAGAAATTCACCCCTCCACTTT
CASRGPGRNSPLHF
>many|TRBV5-1|.|TRBJ2-7
TGCGCCAGCAGCTTGTACAGGGACGAAACCTACGAGCAGTACTTC
CASSLYRDETYEQYF
>many|TRBV6-2/TRBV6-3|.|TRBJ2-1
TGTGCCAGCAGTCTCAGGGGTCTGGTAAATGAGCAGTTCTTC
CASSLRGLVNEQFF
>many|TRBV12-3/TRBV12-4|.|TRBJ1-5
TGTGCCAGCAGCTACCCGGGGATTCATCAGCCCCAGCATTTT
CASSYPGIHQPQHF
>few|TRBV19|TRBD1|TRBJ2-7
TGTGCCAGTAGTATTGGGGACAGGGGGACCTACGAGCAGTACTTC
CASSIGDRGTYEQYF
>.|TRBV19|.|TRBJ2-7
TGTGCCACCCGGGCCAGGGAGAGCTACGAGCAGTACTTC
CATRARESYEQYF
>many|TRBV2|.|TRBJ2-6
TGTGCCAGCAGTGTCTCTGGGGCCAACGTCCTGACTTTC
CASSVSGANVLTF
>.|TRBV27|TRBD1|TRBJ2-5
TGTGCCAGCAGTTTATTTCCAGGGGGCGAGGAGACCCAGTACTTC
CASSLFPGGEETQYF
>many|TRBV2|TRBD1|TRBJ1-2
TGTGCCAGCAGTGACGATCCAGGGGGAAATGGCTACACCTTC
CASSDDPGGNGYTF
>few|TRBV2|.|TRBJ2-7
TGTGCCAGCACTACCGGTAGGGTCAACTTCTACGAGCAGTACTTC
CASTTGRVNFYEQYF
>.|TRBV5-1|.|TRBJ1-1
TGCGCCAGCAGCTTGGGAGGGATAGACACTGAAGCTTTCTTT
CASSLGGIDTEAFF
>many|TRBV5-1|TRBD1|TRBJ1-1
TGCGCCAGCAGCCACACCGACAGGGGCCTATCGAACACTGAAGCTTTCTTT
CASSHTDRGLSNTEAFF
>.|TRBV5-1|.|TRBJ2-7
TGCGCCAGCAGCTCGGCCTTCTCCTACGAGCAGTACTTC
CASSSAFSYEQYF
>.|TRBV7-2|.|TRBJ2-7
TGTGCCAGCCGCGGAAGGGGTCCATACGAGCAGTACTTC
CASRGRGPYEQYF
>many|TRBV28|.|TRBJ2-7
TGTGCCAGCAGTTTGTGGGCGGGTTCCTCCTACGAGCAGTACTTC
CASSLWAGSSYEQYF
>.|TRBV4-1|.|TRBJ1-1
TGCGCCAGCAGCCGGCCGGGACCGAACACTGAAGCTTTCTTT
CASSRPGPNTEAFF
>.|TRBV20-1|TRBD2|TRBJ2-3
TGCAGTGCTGAGTCCCTTTCTAGCGGGAGCCCAGATACGCAGTATTTT
CSAESLSSGSPDTQYF
>many|TRBV25-1|.|TRBJ1-1
TGTGCCAGCAGTGAATTCGCCGGGGAGAACACTGAAGCTTTCTTT
CASSEFAGENTEAFF
>.|TRBV18|TRBD1|TRBJ1-3
TGTGCCAGCTCACCTCCGACAGGGCTCACCTCTGGAAACACCATATATTTT
CASSPPTGLTSGNTIYF
>many|TRBV30|.|TRBJ1-1
TGTGCCTGGATTTCGGGCCTCGTGGCTTTCTTT
CAWISGLVAFF